The 31 T cell receptor beta chains presented below share a single source sample, sequenced in a study of T cell changes during pregnancy in multiple sclerosis. Sequenced by immunoSEQ multiplex PCR; TCRdb stores in-frame clones only, minus some. This sample has about 13,000 clones; approximately 87% occur once, and the top ten carry about 12%. The material was CD8+ T cells from peripheral blood mononuclear cells, obtained after pregnancy. Every receptor here comes from a female donor in good health, enrolled as a control in a pregnancy study.

This clone was found once. The gene calls are TRBV19 and TRBJ1-1; D call uncertain. Germline V gene lookup returns CDR1 LNHDA and CDR2 SQIVND (reference sequence). V dropped 9 bases and J dropped 1 base, with 6 bases sitting between them. This CDR3 contains 11 residues. The CDR3 coding sequence is TGTGCCAGCACAGCGAACACTGAAGCTTTCTTT. This encodes CASTANTEAFF.

This chain links TRBV7-6 with TRBJ2-5; 7 bases fit TRBD1. The germline V gene has CDR1 SGHVS and CDR2 FNYEAQ. The CDR3 sequence is 12 residues long. Trimming at V came to 6 bases and at J to 5 bases, leaving 3 bases not matched to a gene. The CDR3, as DNA: TGTGCCAGCAGTCCCAGGGGGGAGACCCAGTACTTC. Amino acids: CASSPRGETQYF.

V and J are TRBV7-6 and TRBJ2-1; 13 bases match TRBD2. Germline trimming cut 3 bases from V and 8 bases from J; bases unmatched to any gene: 10. The germline V gene has CDR1 SGHVS and CDR2 FNYEAQ. This CDR3 is 17 amino acids long. The CDR3 sequence: CASSFGDAGLAGYEQFF. The CDR3 DNA is TGTGCCAGCAGCTTCGGCGACGCGGGACTAGCGGGATATGAGCAGTTCTTC.

This clone is labeled medium-sized. This sequence joins TRBV6-4 and TRBJ2-1; 10 positions match TRBD2. Trimming cost V 3 bases and J 8 bases; bases outside gene matches: 1. Germline loops: CDR1 MRHNA, CDR2 SNTAGT. CDR3 length equals 13 residues. The CDR3 region has the DNA TGTGCCAGCAGTGAAGGGACTAGCGATGAGCAGTTCTTC. It is translated as CASSEGTSDEQFF.

CDR3 in amino acids: CASSFGRANEKLFF. The CDR3 nucleotides are TGTGCCAGTTCTTTCGGGAGGGCTAATGAAAAACTGTTTTTT. This chain links TRBV27 with TRBJ1-4; D uncertain. This CDR3 has 14 amino acids. Germline V gene lookup returns CDR1 MNHEY and CDR2 SMNVEV (reference sequence). Trimming pared 9 bases from V and 3 bases from J, leaving 14 bases between. Full variable domain (missing parts from reference TRBV27 and TRBJ1-4): EAQVTQNPRYLITVTGKKLTVTCSQNMNHEYMSWYRQDPGLGLRQIYYSMNVEVTDKGDVPEGYKVSRKEKRNFPLILESPSPNQTSLYFCASSFGRANEKLFFGSGTQLSVL.

The DNA of the CDR3 is TGTGCCAGCAGCCTTAACTACGAGCAGTACTTC. Translating gives CASSLNYEQYF. The V and J genes are TRBV5-5 and TRBJ2-7; D unclear. CDR3 length: 11 amino acids. The germline gives CDR1 SGHKS, CDR2 YYEKEE (reference sequence). The V gene lost 4 bases and the J gene lost 3 bases, with 5 bases spanning the gap.

CDR3 DNA sequence: TGTGCCAGCAGTTTAGGAGTCAGGGGATACGAGCAGTACTTC. It specifies CASSLGVRGYEQYF. The V gene is TRBV27, the J gene TRBJ2-7, with D maybe TRBD1 (6 bases). CDR1 and CDR2 (germline): MNHEY, SMNVEV (reference sequence). This CDR3 is 14 amino acids long. V lost 2 bases and J 4 bases, leaving 12 bases between the germline ends.

The chain couples TRBV15 to TRBJ2-5, with 10 bases fitting TRBD2. This CDR3 has 14 amino acids. Trimming removed 5 bases from V and 4 bases from J; junction bases left unmatched: 4. Germline V CDR1 and CDR2: LNHNV, YYDKDF (reference sequence). CDR3 sequence reads: CATSFSGRPETQYF. CDR3 nucleotide sequence: TGTGCCACCAGCTTTAGCGGGAGGCCAGAGACCCAGTACTTC.

V is TRBV4-1 and J is TRBJ1-2; D is uncertain. Germline CDR1 reads MGHRA; CDR2 reads YSYEKL. CDR3 length equals 17 residues. V was pared by 2 bases and J by 1 base, with 17 bases between. The CDR3 coding sequence is TGCGCCAGCAGCCAACCCACGAGAGGCGGCCTTAACTATGGCTACACCTTC. Translated: CASSQPTRGGLNYGYTF.

The chain is built from TRBV11-2 and TRBJ1-5; D unresolved. The germline CDR1 and CDR2 sequences are SGHAT and FQNNGV. The V end was cut by 5 bases, the J end by 0 bases, with 8 bases between. The CDR3 sequence is 14 residues long. The CDR3 nucleotides are TGTGCCAGCAGCAAAGAGTATAGCAATCAGCCCCAGCATTTT. Translating gives CASSKEYSNQPQHF.

The CDR3 sequence is CASSQAPGQDGGNEKLFF. For the CDR3, the DNA is TGCGCCAGCAGCCAGGCCCCGGGACAGGACGGTGGTAATGAAAAACTGTTTTTT. The rearrangement links TRBV4-1 to TRBJ1-4, with TRBD1 matching 8 bases. Germline CDR1 MGHRA, CDR2 YSYEKL. This CDR3 has 18 residues. After removal of 3 bases from V and 4 bases from J, the junction contained 13 bases not matched to a gene.

The chain employs TRBV27 and TRBJ1-1; TRBD1 agrees at 8 bases. This CDR3 has 17 amino acids. The J segment lost 2 bases and the V segment lost 5 bases, leaving 13 bases of the junction unmatched. CDR1 and CDR2 (germline): MNHEY, SMNVEV (reference sequence). Here the CDR3 DNA reads TGTGCCAGCAGTGGGTTAGGACAGGGATATTTTAACACTGAAGCTTTCTTT. Translated, it gives CASSGLGQGYFNTEAFF.

The genes are TRBV9 and TRBJ2-3; 8 nucleotides agree with TRBD2. From germline, CDR1 is SGDLS and CDR2 YYNGEE. The V segment lost 3 bases and the J segment 0 bases; nucleotides outside the gene matches: 3. The CDR3 sequence is 15 residues long. In DNA, the CDR3 is TGTGCCAGCAGCGCTCGGGAGGGTAGCACAGATACGCAGTATTTT. Amino acids: CASSAREGSTDTQYF.

This clone has a single count. The chain recombines TRBV7-9 with TRBJ1-2; weak D call: TRBD1 (6 bases). V was clipped by 7 bases and J by 4 bases, with 19 bases between them. CDR3 length: 15 amino acids. Germline CDR1 is SEHNR and CDR2 is FQNEAQ (reference sequence). CDR3 loop: CASKGGAARFYGYTF. The CDR3 bases are TGTGCCAGCAAAGGGGGAGCTGCTCGTTTCTATGGCTACACCTTC.

The CDR3 region is CASSIREVSFNTEAFF. In DNA form, the CDR3 reads TGTGCCAGTAGTATTCGGGAAGTCAGCTTCAACACTGAAGCTTTCTTT. The rearrangement links TRBV19 to TRBJ1-1; D is ambiguous. V dropped 3 bases and J dropped 2 bases, with 16 bases sitting between them. The length of the CDR3 is 16 residues. Looked up from germline, CDR1 is LNHDA and CDR2 is SQIVND (reference sequence).

CDR3: CASSFTGGKGNEKLFF. In DNA form, the CDR3 reads TGTGCCAGCAGTTTCACAGGGGGCAAGGGTAATGAAAAACTGTTTTTT. The chain recombines TRBV27 with TRBJ1-4, with TRBD1 identical over 9 bases. The germline gives CDR1 MNHEY, CDR2 SMNVEV (reference sequence). This CDR3 is built from 16 residues. Trimming removed 3 bases from V and 4 bases from J; junction bases left unmatched: 6.

This chain links TRBV15 with TRBJ2-2; TRBD1 matches at 9 bases. Germline CDR1 reads LNHNV; CDR2 reads YYDKDF (reference sequence). CDR3 length equals 18 residues. Unmatched junction bases numbered 6, after V lost 0 bases and J lost 1 base. This chain's CDR3 is CATSRDLGTGKNTGELFF. The DNA for the CDR3 is TGTGCCACCAGCAGAGATTTGGGGACAGGGAAGAACACCGGGGAGCTGTTTTTT.

The chain joins TRBV2 to TRBJ2-1; 14 nucleotides align to TRBD2. Germline CDR1 is SNHLY and CDR2 is FYNNEI. V trimming: 6 bases; J trimming: 1 base; junction bases outside the gene matches: 2. The CDR3 has 16 residues. CDR3 sequence (DNA): TGTGCCAGCAGGACTAGCGGGGGGGGGTCCTACAATGAGCAGTTCTTC. Its protein product is CASRTSGGGSYNEQFF.

The chain is built from TRBV6-4 and TRBJ1-5; perhaps TRBD1 as D (5 bases). Deletions cut 4 bases from V and 4 bases from J, with 14 bases between. The germline CDR1 and CDR2 sequences are MRHNA and SNTAGT. The CDR3 is 15 residues long. The CDR3 loop reads CASSVIGGGNQPQHF. The DNA of the CDR3 is TGTGCCAGCAGTGTGATTGGGGGGGGAAATCAGCCCCAGCATTTT.

This chain connects TRBV30 to TRBJ1-6; D is possibly TRBD1 (6 bases). Germline CDR1 GTSNPN, CDR2 SVGIG (reference sequence). The V gene lost 6 bases and the J gene lost 7 bases, with 25 bases spanning the gap. The CDR3 has 17 residues. The CDR3 loop reads CACRTWGGSSKNSPLHF. The CDR3 DNA follows: TGTGCCTGCCGTACCTGGGGGGGCAGTTCGAAGAATTCACCCCTCCACTTT.

V and J are TRBV9 and TRBJ2-2; TRBD2 aligns across 9 bases. Per the germline V gene, CDR1 is SGDLS and CDR2 is YYNGEE. The trim removed 6 bases at V and 5 bases at J, leaving 8 bases unmatched. The length of the CDR3 is 15 residues. The CDR3 spells CASIFSGSRTGELFF. The CDR3 coding sequence is TGTGCCAGCATCTTTAGCGGGAGCCGGACCGGGGAGCTGTTTTTT. Combining the CDR3 with reference TRBV9 and TRBJ2-2 gives the whole variable domain DSGVTQTPKHLITATGQRVTLRCSPRSGDLSVYWYQQSLDQGLQFLIQYYNGEERAKGNILERFSAQQFPDLHSELNLSSLELGDSALYFCASIFSGSRTGELFFGEGSRLTVL.

V is TRBV5-6 and J is TRBJ1-2, with D possibly matching TRBD1 (6 bases). Per the germline V gene, CDR1 is SGHDT and CDR2 is YYEEEE. The CDR3 is 15 amino acids. The V end lost 5 bases, the J end lost 4 bases, and 18 bases lay between the germline ends. The CDR3 DNA reads TGTGCCAGCAGGTACTCAACAGGGATATCCTATGGCTACACCTTC. This codes for CASRYSTGISYGYTF.

The chain employs TRBV10-1 and TRBJ2-7, with 7 bases lining up with TRBD1. V trimming: 2 bases; J trimming: 3 bases; junction bases outside the gene matches: 19. The CDR3 consists of 19 residues. Germline loops: CDR1 WNHNN, CDR2 SYGVQD (reference sequence). Written as DNA, the CDR3 is TGCGCCAGCAGTGAGACCCCCCATATGAGACAGGGCCCCATCTACGAGCAGTACTTC. Protein: CASSETPHMRQGPIYEQYF.

The CDR3 region is CASSLGGTGAARDYGYTF. The CDR3 region has the DNA TGTGCCAGCAGCTTGGGAGGAACAGGGGCCGCACGGGACTATGGCTACACCTTC. The V and J genes are TRBV5-5 and TRBJ1-2; 7 bases agree with TRBD1. V lost 0 bases and J lost 3; bases outside the gene matches: 14. CDR1 and CDR2 (germline): SGHKS, YYEKEE (reference sequence). The CDR3 extends over 18 amino acids.

The gene calls are TRBV13 and TRBJ1-5, with 7 bases identical to TRBD1. The CDR3 consists of 14 residues. Germline assignment: CDR1 PRHDT and CDR2 FYEKMQ (reference sequence). Germline trimming cut 5 bases from V and 6 bases from J; bases unmatched to any gene: 7. The DNA of the CDR3 is TGTGCCAGCAGCCTAAGGGGGCTGGGTCAGCCCCAGCATTTT. Encoded protein: CASSLRGLGQPQHF.

This chain uses TRBV29-1 with TRBJ2-7; TRBD1 agrees at 9 bases. Trimming removed 0 bases from V and 7 bases from J; junction bases left unmatched: 16. The CDR3 is 17 residues long. The germline gives CDR1 SQVTM, CDR2 ANQGSEA. The CDR3 region is CSVEDRGKDRGWREQYF. CDR3 nucleotides: TGCAGCGTTGAAGATCGAGGGAAGGACAGGGGCTGGAGGGAGCAGTACTTC.

This clone was seen only a few times. The rearrangement uses TRBV19 and TRBJ2-3, with D unresolved. The CDR3 totals 14 residues. Looked up from germline, CDR1 is LNHDA and CDR2 is SQIVND (reference sequence). V lost 3 bases, J lost 1 base, and 8 bases lay in between. Here the CDR3 reads CASSMMARTDTQYF. The CDR3 DNA reads as TGTGCCAGTAGTATGATGGCCCGCACAGATACGCAGTATTTT. Filled out from reference TRBV19 and TRBJ2-3, the complete variable domain reads DGGITQSPKYLFRKEGQNVTLSCEQNLNHDAMYWYRQDPGQGLRLIYYSQIVNDFQKGDIAEGYSVSREKKESFPLTVTSAQKNPTAFYLCASSMMARTDTQYFGPGTRLTVL.

The chain recombines TRBV5-1 with TRBJ1-1; the match to TRBD1 covers 7 bases. In germline, CDR1 is SGHRS, CDR2 YFSETQ. The length of the CDR3 is 16 residues. V lost 4 bases to trimming and J lost 2 bases; unmatched junction nucleotides: 11. The CDR3: CASSPYRGHLNTEAFF. The CDR3, as DNA: TGCGCCAGCAGCCCTTACAGGGGCCACCTTAACACTGAAGCTTTCTTT.

The chain recombines TRBV11-2 with TRBJ1-1; tentative D call: TRBD1 (6 bases). Per the germline V gene, CDR1 is SGHAT and CDR2 is FQNNGV. V gave up 1 base and J gave up 5 bases, with 11 bases separating them. The CDR3 extends over 14 amino acids. The DNA of the CDR3 is TGTGCCAGCAGCTTAGGTCAGGGGTATACTGAAGCTTTCTTT. Translating gives CASSLGQGYTEAFF. The full variable domain, its missing parts supplied by reference TRBV11-2 and TRBJ1-1, is EAGVAQSPRYKIIEKRQSVAFWCNPISGHATLYWYQQILGQGPKLLIQFQNNGVVDDSQLPKDRFSAERLKGVDSTLKIQPAKLEDSAVYLCASSLGQGYTEAFFGQGTRLTVV.

Regarding this clone: Other nucleotide sequences in the sample specify the same CDR3. The chain couples TRBV6-4 to TRBJ2-3, with TRBD2 as a possible D gene (6 bases). CDR3 length equals 16 residues. CDR1 is MRHNA, CDR2 SNTAGT, per germline. Trimming took off 0 bases at V and 2 bases at J, with 12 bases between the two ends. The CDR3 here is CASSDSAGGSTDTQYF. The CDR3 coding sequence is TGTGCCAGCAGTGACTCGGCCGGGGGTTCCACAGATACGCAGTATTTT.

The rearrangement joins TRBV6-6 to TRBJ2-7; D remains ambiguous. Germline V gene sequence: CDR1 MNHNY, CDR2 SVGAGI (reference sequence). The CDR3 sequence is 12 residues long. V lost 2 bases and J lost 9, with 11 bases in between. This CDR3 reads CASSYPERGQYF. CDR3 DNA: TGTGCCAGCAGTTACCCCGAACGCGGGCAGTACTTC.